This T cell receptor (beta chain) originates from a study of identifying expanded T cells in peripheral blood. During the collection period, no donor immune events like infections were recorded. Sequenced by immunoSEQ multiplex PCR; TCRdb stores in-frame clones only, minus some. The sample contains over 85,000 clones, about 87% of which appear only once. Study outcomes and limitations: Across healthy donors, higher total template counts meant significantly greater approximately 2-week count variance. Differentially abundant clones: roughly 1.2 between replicates, around 17 at around 14 days, less than 20 at four.

V dropped 10 bases and J dropped 2; count of bases not matched to a gene: 6. The germline V gene encodes CDR1 MDHEN and CDR2 SYDVKM. CDR3 length: 14 amino acids. In the case of this clone: Antigen unknown.

The clonotype comes from a person aged 18-70 years in good health. The chain combines TRBV28 with TRBJ1-5; 9 bases line up with TRBD1. Source material: blood. The CDR3 DNA is TGTGCCACACAGGGGGCGCGCGGCAATCAGCCCCAGCATTTT. Protein product: CATQGARGNQPQHF.